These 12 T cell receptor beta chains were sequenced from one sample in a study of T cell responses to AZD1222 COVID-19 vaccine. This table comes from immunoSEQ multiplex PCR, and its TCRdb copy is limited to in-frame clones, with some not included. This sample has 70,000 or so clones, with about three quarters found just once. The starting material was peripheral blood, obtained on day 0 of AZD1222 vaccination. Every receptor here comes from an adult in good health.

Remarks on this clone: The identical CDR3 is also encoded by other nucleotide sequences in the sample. CDR3 in amino acids: CASSYPGGGTEAFF. CDR3 bases: TGTGCCAGCAGTTACCCGGGGGGCGGCACTGAAGCTTTCTTT. The chain uses TRBV6-5 and TRBJ1-1, with a tentative D call TRBD1 (6 bases). Germline lookup yields CDR1 MNHEY and CDR2 SVGAGI. The CDR3 loop spans 14 amino acids. The V gene lost 2 bases and the J gene lost 4 bases, with 11 bases spanning the gap.

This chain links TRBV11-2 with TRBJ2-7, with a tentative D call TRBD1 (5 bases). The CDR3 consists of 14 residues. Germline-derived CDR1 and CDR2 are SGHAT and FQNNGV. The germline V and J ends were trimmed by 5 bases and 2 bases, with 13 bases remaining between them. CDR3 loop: CASSGDRDTYEQYF. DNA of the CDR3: TGTGCCAGCAGCGGAGACAGAGATACCTACGAGCAGTACTTC.

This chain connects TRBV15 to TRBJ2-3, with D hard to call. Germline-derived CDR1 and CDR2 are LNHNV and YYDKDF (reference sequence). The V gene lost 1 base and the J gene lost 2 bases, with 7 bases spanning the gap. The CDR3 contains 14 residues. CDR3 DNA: TGTGCCACCAGCAGAGTTAGCTCCACAGATACGCAGTATTTT. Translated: CATSRVSSTDTQYF.

DNA for the CDR3: TGTGCCAGCCCCCCCGGGAGAATGAACACTGAAGCTTTCTTT. Protein product: CASPPGRMNTEAFF. The chain joins TRBV28 to TRBJ1-1; D remains ambiguous. Germline values: CDR1 MDHEN, CDR2 SYDVKM. The CDR3 spans 14 residues. V lost 8 bases, J lost 0 bases, and 13 bases lay in between. The full variable domain, in which reference TRBV28 and TRBJ1-1 provide the parts outside the CDR3, is DVKVTQSSRYLVKRTGEKVFLECVQDMDHENMFWYRQDPGLGLRLIYFSYDVKMKEKGDIPEGYSVSREKKERFSLILESASTNQTSMYLCASPPGRMNTEAFFGQGTRLTVV.

DNA for the CDR3: TGTGCCAGCAGCCACTTGCGGGGGACAGGTTTTTCCTATGGCTACACCTTC. Amino acids: CASSHLRGTGFSYGYTF. The V and J genes are TRBV9 and TRBJ1-2; 8 nucleotides align to TRBD1. The germline CDR1 and CDR2 sequences are SGDLS and YYNGEE. Germline trimming cut 4 bases from V and 4 bases from J; bases unmatched to any gene: 15. This CDR3 has 17 amino acids.

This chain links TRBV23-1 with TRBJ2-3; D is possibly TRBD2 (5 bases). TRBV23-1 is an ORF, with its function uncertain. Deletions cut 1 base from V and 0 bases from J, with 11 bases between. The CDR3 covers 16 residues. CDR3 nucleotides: TGCGCCAGCAGTCAATTACAGCGGCCTAGCACAGATACGCAGTATTTT. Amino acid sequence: CASSQLQRPSTDTQYF.

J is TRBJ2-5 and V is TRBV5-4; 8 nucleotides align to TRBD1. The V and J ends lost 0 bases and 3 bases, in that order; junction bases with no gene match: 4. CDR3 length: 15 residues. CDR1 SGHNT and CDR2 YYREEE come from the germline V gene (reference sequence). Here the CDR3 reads CASSLGGQAKETQYF. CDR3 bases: TGTGCCAGCAGCTTGGGGGGACAGGCAAAAGAGACCCAGTACTTC.

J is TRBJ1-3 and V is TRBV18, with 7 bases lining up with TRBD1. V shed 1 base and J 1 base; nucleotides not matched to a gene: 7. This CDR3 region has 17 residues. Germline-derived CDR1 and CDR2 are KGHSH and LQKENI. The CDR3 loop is CASSPLGAQGSGNTIYF. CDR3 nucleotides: TGTGCCAGCTCACCACTCGGGGCACAGGGGTCTGGAAACACCATATATTTT.

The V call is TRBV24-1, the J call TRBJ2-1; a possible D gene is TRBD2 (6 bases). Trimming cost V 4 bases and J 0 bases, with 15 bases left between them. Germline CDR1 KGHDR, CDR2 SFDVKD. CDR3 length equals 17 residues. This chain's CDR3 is CATSDPGRESSYNEQFF. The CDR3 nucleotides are TGTGCCACCAGTGACCCTGGACGGGAGAGCTCCTACAATGAGCAGTTCTTC.

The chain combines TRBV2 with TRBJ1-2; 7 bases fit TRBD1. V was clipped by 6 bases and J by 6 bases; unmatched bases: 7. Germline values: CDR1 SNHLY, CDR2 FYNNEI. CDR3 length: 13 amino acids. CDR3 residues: CASRDDRVNGYTF. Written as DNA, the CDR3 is TGTGCCAGCAGAGATGACAGGGTTAATGGCTACACCTTC.

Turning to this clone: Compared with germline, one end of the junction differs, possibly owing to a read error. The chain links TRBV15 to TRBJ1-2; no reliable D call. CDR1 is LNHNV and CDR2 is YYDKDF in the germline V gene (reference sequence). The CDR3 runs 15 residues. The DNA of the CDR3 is TGTGCCACCAGCTCCTCCGACGATCGTAACGATGGCTACACCTTC. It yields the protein CATSSSDDRNDGYTF.

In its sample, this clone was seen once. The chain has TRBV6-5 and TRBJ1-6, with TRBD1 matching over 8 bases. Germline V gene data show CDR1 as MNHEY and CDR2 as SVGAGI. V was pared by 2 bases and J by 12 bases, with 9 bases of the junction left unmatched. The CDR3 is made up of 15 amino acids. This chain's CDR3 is CASSYIDRGREPLHF. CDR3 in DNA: TGTGCCAGCAGTTACATAGACAGGGGCCGGGAACCCCTCCACTTT.